This T cell receptor (beta chain) was sequenced for a study of shared clonotypes between healthy human individuals (dated by TCRdb to about 2020). Background on the whole study: Two women and three men aged 18 to 49 years were included in the cohort. The study deeply sequenced blood TCR repertoires of about 5 healthy adults to estimate repertoire size and the extent of clonotype sharing between individuals. To increase sequencing depth and limit assay-specific biases, different laboratories used diverse techniques to prepare libraries and sequence TCR repertoires. Leukapheresis yielded between about 0.85 and 10 billion PBMCs per donor. For each donor, three plates each were used for CD4 naive and CD4 memory, two plates were used for CD8 naive, and one plate was used for CD8 memory.

Healthy HIV-negative adults with no recently reported acute infections or vaccinations were included as donors. Only Caucasian adults living in Nashville, Tennessee, USA were represented among the donors. CD4+ T cells were enriched by magnetic negative selection; naive cells were then positively selected on CD45RA, and the negative fraction formed the memory subset. Blood was collected by leukapheresis, and PBMCs were isolated by Ficoll-Histopaque density gradient centrifugation and then cryopreserved in liquid nitrogen vapor phase. Purity and quantity of every magnetically sorted T cell population were checked by analytical flow cytometry. Genomic DNA was isolated from each sorted fraction and quantified by UV absorbance on a Nanodrop 2000c. Note on this clone: What this receptor recognizes is not known. One base away there is no much larger clone; base qualities are not given.

Using the deep immunoSEQ assay, TCR CDR3 regions were amplified from genomic DNA by multiplex PCR. Genomic DNA extracted from each cell subset was distributed evenly over all wells of several immunoSEQ 96-well plates, and each plate served as one replicate. For sorted subsets, each replicate PCR was loaded with around 220 ng genomic DNA, equivalent to 25,000 to 35,000 T cell genomes. Purified libraries were measured with a Qubit 3.0 fluorometer, size-checked on a Bioanalyzer 2100, and measured again with the KAPA Library Quantification kit. Every immunoSEQ 96-well plate was sequenced on a separate single-read 150-cycle Illumina NextSeq 550 flow cell. Processing in the source paper ran as follows. Because the immunoSEQ output held only junctional sequences and lacked quality scores, the filtering could not match the filtering applied to full-length reads. To assign V/J genes and CDR3, sequences were annotated against IMGT germline references using PyIR, a Python wrapper for IgBLAST v1.9. Reads with weak V/J assignments (E-value above 1e-6), missing CDR3, stop codons, out-of-frame junctions, or ambiguous translated residues were removed. V3J clonotypes were defined as sequences sharing an identical inferred V gene, J gene, and CDR3 amino acid sequence. The percentage overlap between two repertoires was calculated by dividing the number of shared unique clonotypes by the size of the smaller repertoire. RTK rarefaction, the Chao1 estimator, and Recon v2.1 estimates of unobserved clonotypes were used to assess repertoire richness. For all TCRbeta clonotypes obtained by the gDNA method from a few donors, generation probabilities were computed with OLGA. Here the immuneACCESS table is served through TCRdb, limited to in-frame sequences with V and J called. Missing clones are a known gap in these copies; in checked studies unresolved V genes cover under half, and the rest lacks a known reason. Clone size and the V and J calls come from that table; the DNA yielded D and trimming. Across this sample there are about 1.1 million clones, with around 78% seen only once. Clones ranked in the top ten supply around 0.6% of the sample.

From the germline V gene, CDR1 is SGDLS and CDR2 is YYNGEE. V lost 2 bases and J lost 0 bases; the stretch between them is 11 bases long. The CDR3, from cysteine to phenylalanine, totals 15 residues. Just CDR3 DNA is preserved here, 45 bases in frame from base 1. Study-level results and caveats: About 4.5% of naive CD4, 3.5% of naive CD8, about 2.4% of memory CD4, and less than 0.45% of memory CD8 clonotypes were shared across several donors. Rarefaction of sorted-subset datasets indicated incomplete sequencing despite the large sequencing depth. Naive subsets generally had larger estimated clonotype richness than memory subsets. Because the study included a small number of donors, the genetic and exposure-history diversity represented was limited. Sampling was limited to blood, and TCR repertoires in tissue likely differ from TCR repertoires in blood. Higher generation probabilities were observed for clonotypes shared by all four sorted-subset donors than for non-shared clonotypes. Pairwise subsampling indicated that sequencing depth was expected to affect the degree of clonotype sharing among donors.

The receptor's source is a man aged 18 to 29 in good health. Some clones in this sample may be carry-over from other donors' samples. The specimen sequenced was memory CD4+ T cells from PBMCs. Per the publication, the cell subset or site label means: CD45RA-negative fraction. This chain joins TRBV9 to TRBJ1-1, with the D segment identity uncertain. The CDR3 is CASSVQLGMNTEAFF. The nucleotide sequence reads as follows: TGTGCCAGCAGCGTTCAGCTGGGGATGAACACTGAAGCTTTCTTT.